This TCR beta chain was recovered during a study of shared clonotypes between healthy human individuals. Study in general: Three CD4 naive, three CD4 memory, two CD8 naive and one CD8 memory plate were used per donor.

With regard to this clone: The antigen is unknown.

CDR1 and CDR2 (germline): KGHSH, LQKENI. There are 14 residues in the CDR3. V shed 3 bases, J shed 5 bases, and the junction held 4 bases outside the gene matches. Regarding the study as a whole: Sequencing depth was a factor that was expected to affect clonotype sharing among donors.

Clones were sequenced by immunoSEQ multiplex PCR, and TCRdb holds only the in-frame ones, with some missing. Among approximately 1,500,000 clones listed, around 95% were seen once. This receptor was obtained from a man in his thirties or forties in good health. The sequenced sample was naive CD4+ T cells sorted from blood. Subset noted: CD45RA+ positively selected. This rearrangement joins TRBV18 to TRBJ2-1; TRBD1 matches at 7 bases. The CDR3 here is CASSPGTVHNEQFF. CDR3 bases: TGTGCCAGCTCACCGGGGACAGTACACAATGAGCAGTTCTTC.